This passage covers 21 T cell receptor beta chains from one sample sequenced in a study of monozygotic twins with inflammatory bowel disease. TCRdb re-called the 5' RACE reads and shows each CDR3 protein once, DNA omitted. Its clone listing holds around 380,000 distinct CDR3 sequences. Sequenced sample: blood. The receptors were sampled from a human donor with ulcerative colitis or Crohn's disease, or a healthy co-twin of an affected twin (not recorded which).

This chain uses TRBV6-6 with TRBJ1-4. This CDR3 is 14 amino acids long. CDR1 and CDR2 from the germline V gene are MNHNY and SVGAGI (reference sequence). CDR3 sequence reads: CASSSTDYNEKLFF.

The J gene is TRBJ2-1, the V gene TRBV19; TCRdb outputs TRBD1, but without DNA this stays unchecked. Germline CDR1 and CDR2: LNHDA and SQIVND (reference sequence). The CDR3 is 18 residues long. CDR3 sequence reads: CASSIEKAGVGSYNEQFF.

V and J are TRBV28 and TRBJ2-1. The CDR3 is made up of 14 amino acids. Germline V lookup: CDR1 MDHEN, CDR2 SYDVKM. The CDR3 spells CASSFQIHIREQFF. Drawing the rest from reference TRBV28 and TRBJ2-1, the complete variable domain is DVKVTQSSRYLVKRTGEKVFLECVQDMDHENMFWYRQDPGLGLRLIYFSYDVKMKEKGDIPEGYSVSREKKERFSLILESASTNQTSMYLCASSFQIHIREQFFGPGTRLTVL.

The rearrangement uses TRBV5-6 and TRBJ2-2; without DNA, the TCRdb call of TRBD1 cannot be checked. Germline-derived CDR1 and CDR2 are SGHDT and YYEEEE. The CDR3 totals 15 residues. CDR3: CASSLKPGATGELFF.

CDR3 region: CASSALPGLEQYF. This sequence joins TRBV12-3 or TRBV12-4 and TRBJ2-7; the D call of TRBD1 rests on TCRdb alone, since no DNA is present to check it. This CDR3 comprises 13 residues.

The chain uses TRBV20-1 and TRBJ2-7; lacking DNA, the TRBD1 call made by TCRdb goes unchecked. Germline CDR1 DFQATT, CDR2 SNEGSKA (reference sequence). CDR3 length: 14 residues. CDR3 sequence reads: CSARAGRASYEQYF.

The chain combines TRBV12-3 or TRBV12-4 with TRBJ2-1; there is no DNA to check the TCRdb D call of TRBD1. There are 13 residues in the CDR3. CDR3 sequence: CASRPTGGDEQFF.

This sequence joins TRBV14 and TRBJ2-1; lacking DNA, the TRBD2 call made by TCRdb goes unchecked. CDR3 length: 16 amino acids. Per germline, CDR1 SGHDN and CDR2 FVKESK. The CDR3 region is CASSRLRGAGNNEQFF.

This chain links TRBV2 with TRBJ2-1; TCRdb selects TRBD2, and the lack of DNA leaves this call unchecked. The germline V gene encodes CDR1 SNHLY and CDR2 FYNNEI. This CDR3 region has 17 residues. The CDR3 sequence is CASSGGSGGTNYNEQFF.

The chain employs TRBV6-5 and TRBJ1-4; with no DNA, the TCRdb D assignment of TRBD1 cannot be verified. Germline V lookup: CDR1 MNHEY, CDR2 SVGAGI. The CDR3 has 13 amino acids. CDR3 protein: CASGPGSGEKLFF.

This chain connects TRBV5-1 to TRBJ1-2; TCRdb's D call, TRBD1, is unchecked because there is no DNA. Per germline, CDR1 SGHRS and CDR2 YFSETQ. The length of the CDR3 is 14 residues. CDR3 sequence: CASKLGQGDYGYTF.

The CDR3 sequence is CASSHRYNEQFF. The V call is TRBV5-4, the J call TRBJ2-1; absent DNA, TCRdb's TRBD1 call cannot be checked. The germline V gene encodes CDR1 SGHNT and CDR2 YYREEE (reference sequence). The CDR3 is 12 amino acids.

The chain employs TRBV6-5 and TRBJ2-2; absent DNA, TCRdb's TRBD1 call cannot be checked. Germline assignment: CDR1 MNHEY and CDR2 SVGAGI. The CDR3 length is 15 residues. The CDR3 sequence: CASSFLSRAAGELFF.

This chain connects TRBV20-1 to TRBJ1-3; the D call of TRBD1 rests on TCRdb alone, since no DNA is present to check it. Germline loops: CDR1 DFQATT, CDR2 SNEGSKA (reference sequence). This CDR3 region has 16 residues. This CDR3 reads CSASVPLGSSGNTIYF.

The chain uses TRBV6-2 or TRBV6-3 and TRBJ1-5; TCRdb indicates TRBD1, and absent DNA this call remains unverified. The germline gives CDR1 MNHEY, CDR2 SVGEGT. The CDR3 is 17 residues long. CDR3 residues: CASSYHLRGTGGWPQHF.

The chain joins TRBV7-9 to TRBJ1-5; lacking DNA, the TRBD1 call made by TCRdb goes unchecked. Looked up from germline, CDR1 is SEHNR and CDR2 is FQNEAQ (reference sequence). The CDR3 totals 15 residues. The CDR3 loop is CASSPGSNTAQPQHF. Based on the CDR3 plus reference TRBV7-9 and TRBJ1-5, the full variable domain is DTGVSQNPRHKITKRGQNVTFRCDPISEHNRLYWYRQTLGQGPEFLTYFQNEAQLEKSRLLSDRFSAERPKGSFSTLEIQRTEQGDSAMYLCASSPGSNTAQPQHFGDGTRLSIL.

The chain employs TRBV6-1 and TRBJ1-5; TCRdb reports TRBD1, a call that lacks DNA to check it against. This CDR3 is built from 17 residues. CDR1 is MNHNS and CDR2 is SASEGT in the germline V gene. CDR3 protein: CASSSPTGVDGNQPQHF.

The chain links TRBV27 to TRBJ2-5; TCRdb indicates TRBD1, and absent DNA this call remains unverified. Germline values: CDR1 MNHEY, CDR2 SMNVEV (reference sequence). This CDR3 comprises 14 residues. The CDR3 loop reads CASSFRGIQETQYF.

The chain has TRBV19 and TRBJ2-7. Germline-derived CDR1 and CDR2 are LNHDA and SQIVND (reference sequence). CDR3 length equals 15 residues. Here the CDR3 reads CASSITGGGSYEQYF.

The chain joins TRBV5-1 to TRBJ1-1; TCRdb returns TRBD1, unconfirmable since there is no DNA. The length of the CDR3 is 15 residues. The germline V gene encodes CDR1 SGHRS and CDR2 YFSETQ. This CDR3 is CASSRYREGDTEAFF.

The chain has TRBV21-1 and TRBJ2-6. TRBV21-1 is flagged as a pseudogene. The CDR3 loop spans 15 amino acids. The CDR3 is CASSKVSVGANVLTF.